The 29 T cell receptor beta chains below come from one sample, sequenced in a study of vaccination and CD4 T cells after COVID-19. Treatment given: approximately 10-day PBMC culture with coronavirus spike peptide pools or control peptides (ViraFEST assay). Their target antigens are unknown. Oncomine TCR Beta short-read sequencing was applied to DNA from cultured CD4+ T cells. TCRdb itself ran the PCR reads through MiXCR, one entry per CDR3 protein. The sample yields over 10,000 distinct CDR3 sequences, roughly 60% seen once. The material sequenced was CD4+ T cells from blood, cultured in vitro. The receptors originated from a human donor who had recovered from COVID-19.

This clonotype has more than one count but fewer than ten. Written as DNA, the CDR3 is TGTGCCAGCAGCGACCAACTAGAGGGAGAGCAGTACTTC. Its translation: CASSDQLEGEQYF. This chain uses TRBV2 with TRBJ2-7; weak D call: TRBD2 (5 bases). There are 13 residues in the CDR3. Between the trimmed V and J ends, which lost 6 bases and 7 bases, there was a span of 16 bases. From germline, CDR1 is SNHLY and CDR2 FYNNEI.

This sequence joins TRBV19 and TRBJ1-3; D gene ambiguous. Trimming removed 6 bases from V and 0 bases from J, with 15 bases in between. CDR3 length equals 16 residues. CDR1 is LNHDA, CDR2 SQIVND, per germline (reference sequence). CDR3 nucleotide sequence: TGTGCCAGTAGACCTGGTACTGACTACTCTGGAAACACCATATATTTT. Amino acid sequence: CASRPGTDYSGNTIYF.

The chain recombines TRBV20-1 with TRBJ1-2; D is perhaps TRBD1 (5 bases). From germline, CDR1 is DFQATT and CDR2 SNEGSKA (reference sequence). This CDR3 region has 12 residues. Between the trimmed V and J ends, which lost 4 bases and 7 bases, there was a span of 13 bases. The CDR3 spells CSATLRDSGYTF. The CDR3, as DNA: TGCAGTGCTACCCTCCGGGACTCTGGCTACACCTTC.

This clonotype came up a few times. The chain couples TRBV7-9 to TRBJ1-3; a possible D gene is TRBD1 (5 bases). CDR1 is SEHNR, CDR2 FQNEAQ, per germline (reference sequence). Trimming took 5 bases from V and 0 from J, leaving 11 bases between them. The CDR3 covers 15 residues. In nucleotides, the CDR3 is TGTGCCAGCAGCCCCCAGGGAGGCTCTGGAAACACCATATATTTT. This codes for CASSPQGGSGNTIYF.

This clonotype was detected once. The chain uses TRBV2 and TRBJ2-2; D is perhaps TRBD1 (7 bases). CDR1 is SNHLY and CDR2 is FYNNEI in the germline V gene. Trimming pared 3 bases from V and 4 bases from J, leaving 12 bases between. This CDR3 spans 15 amino acids. The CDR3 coding sequence is TGTGCCAGCAGTGAGTACAGGGGAGGCACCGGGGAGCTGTTTTTT. As protein: CASSEYRGGTGELFF. The whole variable domain, filled in from reference TRBV2 and TRBJ2-2, reads EPEVTQTPSHQVTQMGQEVILRCVPISNHLYFYWYRQILGQKVEFLVSFYNNEISEKSEIFDDQFSVERPDGSNFTLKIRSTKLEDSAMYFCASSEYRGGTGELFFGEGSRLTVL.

This clonotype showed up just a few times. The rearrangement joins TRBV2 to TRBJ1-2, with D unclear. This CDR3 region has 12 residues. Trimming cost V 3 bases and J 8 bases, with 10 bases left between them. CDR1 SNHLY and CDR2 FYNNEI come from the germline V gene. CDR3 DNA sequence: TGTGCCAGCAGTGACCGGCCGTGGGGCTACACCTTC. Translated, it gives CASSDRPWGYTF.

This clonotype was observed a handful of times. The chain couples TRBV28 to TRBJ1-1; 9 nucleotides align to TRBD1. Unmatched junction bases numbered 9, after V lost 5 bases and J lost 2 bases. CDR1 and CDR2 (germline): MDHEN, SYDVKM. This CDR3 spans 16 amino acids. CDR3: CASSTNHRGLNTEAFF. The CDR3 DNA is TGTGCCAGCAGTACAAACCACAGGGGGCTTAACACTGAAGCTTTCTTT. Together with reference TRBV28 and TRBJ1-1, the CDR3 gives the full variable domain: DVKVTQSSRYLVKRTGEKVFLECVQDMDHENMFWYRQDPGLGLRLIYFSYDVKMKEKGDIPEGYSVSREKKERFSLILESASTNQTSMYLCASSTNHRGLNTEAFFGQGTRLTVV.

The chain couples TRBV6-1 to TRBJ1-2, with 11 bases lining up with TRBD1. V lost 6 bases and J lost 4; bases outside the gene matches: 7. This CDR3 has 15 residues. Germline V lookup: CDR1 MNHNS, CDR2 SASEGT. DNA for the CDR3: TGTGCCAGCAGCAGGACAGGGGGCGAGGGCTATGGCTACACCTTC. Its protein is CASSRTGGEGYGYTF.

This chain joins TRBV18 and TRBJ1-3; D gene ambiguous. Germline-derived CDR1 and CDR2 are KGHSH and LQKENI. This CDR3 region has 14 residues. V shed 2 bases and J shed 0 bases, with 5 bases lying between them. Here the CDR3 reads CASSPDNSGNTIYF. The CDR3 DNA follows: TGTGCCAGCTCACCAGACAACTCTGGAAACACCATATATTTT.

This clonotype was seen a few times. The rearrangement links TRBV19 to TRBJ1-5; 8 nucleotides match TRBD1. V lost 5 bases and J lost 1; bases outside the gene matches: 7. The germline CDR1 and CDR2 sequences are LNHDA and SQIVND (reference sequence). CDR3 size: 16 residues. The CDR3 here is CASSVPRDRSNQPQHF. The CDR3 DNA follows: TGTGCCAGTAGTGTCCCCCGGGACAGGAGCAATCAGCCCCAGCATTTT.

The V and J genes are TRBV5-6 and TRBJ2-7, with TRBD2 matching 11 bases. The germline V gene has CDR1 SGHDT and CDR2 YYEEEE. After removal of 2 bases from V and 3 bases from J, the junction contained 4 bases not matched to a gene. The CDR3 has 15 amino acids. CDR3 protein: CASSLKLAGDYEQYF. Written as DNA, the CDR3 is TGTGCCAGCAGCTTAAAACTAGCGGGAGACTACGAGCAGTACTTC.

This clonotype was counted between two and nine times. The chain uses TRBV20-1 and TRBJ2-3; 10 nucleotides agree with TRBD1. Germline lookup yields CDR1 DFQATT and CDR2 SNEGSKA (reference sequence). Trimming removed 7 bases from V and 6 bases from J; junction bases left unmatched: 13. There are 15 residues in the CDR3. The CDR3 spells CSVPAPDRGRDTQYF. As DNA, the CDR3 is TGCAGTGTTCCGGCCCCGGACAGGGGGAGGGATACGCAGTATTTT.

In its sample, this clonotype was seen a few times. The chain carries TRBV10-1 and TRBJ1-1, with D perhaps TRBD1 (6 bases). The CDR3 consists of 13 residues. The germline gives CDR1 WNHNN, CDR2 SYGVQD (reference sequence). Trimming cost V 2 bases and J 10 bases, with 14 bases left between them. CDR3 nucleotides: TGCGCCAGCAGTGAGACACCGCGGACAGTAGCTTTCTTT. Protein sequence: CASSETPRTVAFF.

The chain uses TRBV11-2 and TRBJ2-5; possibly TRBD1 for D (6 bases). The germline CDR1 and CDR2 sequences are SGHAT and FQNNGV. V lost 1 base and J lost 9, with 12 bases in between. The CDR3 has 13 amino acids. The CDR3 here is CASSLVDSGAQYF. CDR3 bases: TGTGCCAGCAGCTTAGTGGACAGTGGAGCCCAGTACTTC.

The CDR3 DNA reads as TGTGCCAGCAGATCGGGACTAGCGGGATCGTCCCAGTACTTC. Its protein product is CASRSGLAGSSQYF. V and J are TRBV2 and TRBJ2-5; 13 nucleotides match TRBD2. CDR3 length equals 14 residues. Germline loops: CDR1 SNHLY, CDR2 FYNNEI. J gave up 9 bases and V 6 bases, and 7 bases lay outside the gene matches.

This chain uses TRBV20-1 with TRBJ2-7; 7 bases line up with TRBD1. This CDR3 region has 13 residues. Trimming removed 8 bases from V and 0 bases from J; junction bases left unmatched: 7. Looked up from germline, CDR1 is DFQATT and CDR2 is SNEGSKA (reference sequence). The chain's CDR3 is CSTGTVHSYEQYF. The CDR3 bases are TGCAGTACGGGGACAGTTCACTCCTACGAGCAGTACTTC.

The rearrangement links TRBV7-2 to TRBJ1-1; D remains unclear. Germline CDR1 SGHTA, CDR2 FQGNSA. The CDR3 length is 14 residues. The V end lost 6 bases, the J end lost 0 bases, and 11 bases lay between the germline ends. The CDR3 here is CASRRSSMNTEAFF. The CDR3 region has the DNA TGTGCCAGCAGGCGGTCATCCATGAACACTGAAGCTTTCTTT.

This clonotype showed up just a few times. The CDR3 protein is CSARSPYGTDNSPLHF. DNA of the CDR3: TGCAGTGCTAGATCGCCCTATGGGACGGATAATTCACCCCTCCACTTT. The rearrangement uses TRBV20-1 and TRBJ1-6; D is perhaps TRBD1 (5 bases). CDR1 and CDR2 (germline): DFQATT, SNEGSKA (reference sequence). The ends were cut back, 2 bases at V and 5 bases at J, with 16 bases in the middle. The CDR3 contains 16 residues.

V gene TRBV2 combines with J gene TRBJ1-5, with D unresolved. Trimming pared 4 bases from V and 0 bases from J, leaving 10 bases between. The CDR3 totals 15 residues. The germline V gene encodes CDR1 SNHLY and CDR2 FYNNEI. Here the CDR3 DNA reads TGTGCCAGCAGTGTAAACGGTATTAGCAATCAGCCCCAGCATTTT. This sequence encodes CASSVNGISNQPQHF.

This chain joins TRBV2 and TRBJ2-7, with 12 bases identical to TRBD2. Looked up from germline, CDR1 is SNHLY and CDR2 is FYNNEI. The V and J ends lost 6 bases and 5 bases, in that order; junction bases with no gene match: 8. The length of the CDR3 is 15 residues. The CDR3 is CASRKTSGRMDEQYF. The CDR3, as DNA: TGTGCCAGCAGGAAAACTAGCGGGAGGATGGACGAGCAGTACTTC.

This sequence joins TRBV7-2 and TRBJ1-5; possibly TRBD1 for D (5 bases). Germline V gene lookup returns CDR1 SGHTA and CDR2 FQGNSA. V lost 1 base and J 3 bases, leaving 10 bases between the germline ends. This CDR3 is 15 amino acids long. Written as DNA, the CDR3 is TGTGCCAGCAGCTTAGGCAGGGCCCACAATCAGCCCCAGCATTTT. It is translated as CASSLGRAHNQPQHF.

The rearrangement uses TRBV6-1 and TRBJ2-7, with D tentatively TRBD1 (6 bases). Germline lookup yields CDR1 MNHNS and CDR2 SASEGT. The V and J ends lost 1 base and 7 bases respectively, with 14 bases between them. The length of the CDR3 is 14 residues. CDR3 sequence (DNA): TGTGCCAGCAGTGAAGGAAACAGGGATGGGGAGCAGTACTTC. Translating gives CASSEGNRDGEQYF.

The genes are TRBV30 and TRBJ1-2; D call uncertain. Germline V lookup: CDR1 GTSNPN, CDR2 SVGIG (reference sequence). The V gene lost 1 base and the J gene lost 8 bases, with 8 bases spanning the gap. The CDR3 extends over 11 amino acids. In nucleotides, the CDR3 is TGTGCCTGGAGTGACACGGGGGGCTACACCTTC. Its translation is CAWSDTGGYTF. Filled out from reference TRBV30 and TRBJ1-2, the complete variable domain reads SQTIHQWPATLVQPVGSPLSLECTVEGTSNPNLYWYRQAAGRGLQLLFYSVGIGQISSEVPQNLSASRPQDRQFILSSKKLLLSDSGFYLCAWSDTGGYTFGSGTRLTVV.

The table lists this clonotype with a count of one. The rearrangement links TRBV6-1 to TRBJ2-4; tentative D call: TRBD1 (6 bases). CDR1 MNHNS and CDR2 SASEGT come from the germline V gene. The germline V and J ends were trimmed by 3 bases and 0 bases, with 9 bases remaining between them. CDR3 length: 15 residues. CDR3 nucleotides: TGTGCCAGCAGTGACCGGACAGTAGCCAAAAACATTCAGTACTTC. Its translation is CASSDRTVAKNIQYF.

There are a few counts of this clonotype. The CDR3 is CASSLSYFGARQGASRYGNQPQHF. The CDR3 nucleotides read TGTGCCAGCAGCTTATCTTACTTTGGGGCTAGACAGGGGGCGTCGAGGTATGGCAATCAGCCCCAGCATTTT. The rearrangement uses TRBV7-9 and TRBJ1-5; TRBD1 agrees at 10 bases. The trim removed 2 bases at V and 2 bases at J, leaving 27 bases unmatched. This CDR3 comprises 24 residues. CDR1 SEHNR and CDR2 FQNEAQ come from the germline V gene (reference sequence).

The chain uses TRBV7-2 and TRBJ2-4; tentatively, D is TRBD2 (7 bases). Germline lookup yields CDR1 SGHTA and CDR2 FQGNSA. The CDR3 consists of 15 residues. Trimming took 2 bases from V and 6 from J, leaving 14 bases between them. CDR3: CASSLNVGGGNIQYF. The CDR3 nucleotides are TGTGCCAGCAGCTTAAATGTGGGAGGGGGAAACATTCAGTACTTC.

This clonotype was observed a handful of times. The V gene is TRBV20-1, the J gene TRBJ1-2; 7 bases are shared with TRBD1. V dropped 6 bases and J dropped 5; count of bases not matched to a gene: 18. Germline V gives CDR1 DFQATT, CDR2 SNEGSKA (reference sequence). The CDR3 is 16 residues long. The CDR3 sequence is CSAIGVDRDIGYGYTF. In nucleotides, the CDR3 is TGCAGTGCCATAGGGGTAGACAGGGATATTGGGTATGGCTACACCTTC.

V is TRBV6-2 or TRBV6-3 and J is TRBJ1-1; 7 bases line up with TRBD1. Germline V gene lookup returns CDR1 MNHEY and CDR2 SVGEGT. This CDR3 has 15 residues. The junction had 5 bases not matched to a gene; V was cut back by 3 bases and J by 1 base. The CDR3 coding sequence is TGTGCCAGCAGTTATAGGTCAGGGGGGAACACTGAAGCTTTCTTT. Translating it yields CASSYRSGGNTEAFF.

The V and J genes are TRBV5-4 and TRBJ2-5; D may be TRBD1 (5 bases). The V end lost 2 bases, the J end lost 4 bases, and 12 bases lay between the germline ends. Germline V CDR1 and CDR2: SGHNT, YYREEE (reference sequence). This CDR3 contains 14 residues. The CDR3 bases are TGTGCCAGCAGCTTAAAAGGGGCCCGAGAGACCCAGTACTTC. Amino acids: CASSLKGARETQYF.